Sequencing of this TCR beta chain was carried out in a study of T cells after yellow fever vaccination. Study-level findings and limits: In FACS-sorted repertoires, abundant clonotypes from the bulk population could appear as contaminants.

This clonotype was seen more than once but under ten times. TCRdb passed the 5' RACE reads through MiXCR, listing each CDR3 protein once. The sample holds approximately 96,000 distinct CDR3 sequences; under 9% are singletons and the top ten take approximately 15%. V lost 6 bases and J 8 bases, leaving 13 bases between the germline ends. The CDR3 is made up of 11 amino acids. Germline V gene lookup returns CDR1 DFQATT and CDR2 SNEGSKA (reference sequence). Here the sequenced sample was CD8+ T cells not binding an NS4B(214-222) dextramer, sorted from PBMCs, taken roughly 14 days after the first yellow fever vaccination. The receptor was derived from a man younger than 35 who received the YFV17D yellow fever vaccine. This chain uses TRBV20-1 with TRBJ1-2, with D possibly being TRBD1 (5 bases). The CDR3, as DNA: TGCAGTGCCCGGCGGGGGGGAGGCTACACCTTC. Translated: CSARRGGGYTF.